The 17 T cell receptor beta chains below come from one sample, sequenced in a study of cytomegalovirus exposure and HLA in healthy donors. Primers included in the PCR were 60 Vbeta and 13 Jbeta primers. Data came from immunoSEQ multiplex PCR; TCRdb stores just in-frame clones and leaves some out. The table records about 160,000 clones, more than 65% of them present only once. The specimen sequenced was PBMCs. These receptor sequences come from a woman aged 45-59 years in good health and CMV-seronegative.

The V call is TRBV21-1, the J call TRBJ1-4. TRBV21-1 counts as a pseudogene. This CDR3 is built from 15 residues. Here the CDR3 reads CASIQRAAADEKLFF. The CDR3 bases are TGTGCCAGCATCCAGAGGGCAGCCGCTGATGAAAAACTGTTTTTT.

The chain recombines TRBV14 with TRBJ1-2; D possibly corresponds to TRBD1 (5 bases). Trimming shortened V by 6 bases and J by 4 bases, and 12 bases separated the two germline ends. Germline assignment: CDR1 SGHDN and CDR2 FVKESK. The CDR3 has 13 residues. CDR3 in DNA: TGTGCCAGCAGTCCAGGGTTAGGCTATGGCTACACCTTC. Amino acid sequence: CASSPGLGYGYTF.

The chain employs TRBV28 and TRBJ1-6; 10 bases are shared with TRBD1. CDR3 length equals 15 residues. V lost 5 bases and J lost 7; bases outside the gene matches: 5. Germline-derived CDR1 and CDR2 are MDHEN and SYDVKM. CDR3 nucleotides: TGTGCCAGCAGTCCCCGGGACAGGGGAAATTCACCCCTCCACTTT. Translating it yields CASSPRDRGNSPLHF.

The rearrangement joins TRBV5-1 to TRBJ1-2; the D gene is possibly TRBD1 (6 bases). Germline V gene lookup returns CDR1 SGHRS and CDR2 YFSETQ. V dropped 5 bases and J dropped 4 bases, with 21 bases sitting between them. The CDR3 runs to 16 residues. This CDR3 reads CASSREIQGTGYGYTF. CDR3 in DNA: TGCGCCAGCAGTCGGGAAATACAGGGAACGGGCTATGGCTACACCTTC.

CDR3 nucleotides: TGTGCCAGCAGCTTAGTGAGGGAGACCCAGTACTTC. Translation gives CASSLVRETQYF. V and J are TRBV11-2 and TRBJ2-5; D is uncertain. Trimming pared 1 base from V and 5 bases from J, leaving 5 bases between. This CDR3 region has 12 residues. Germline V gene data show CDR1 as SGHAT and CDR2 as FQNNGV.

The table lists this clone with a few counts. This chain connects TRBV6-1 to TRBJ1-2, with TRBD1 as a possible D gene (5 bases). The CDR3 sequence is 13 residues long. Trimming shortened V by 4 bases and J by 9 bases, and 15 bases separated the two germline ends. CDR1 MNHNS and CDR2 SASEGT come from the germline V gene. CDR3 coding DNA: TGTGCCAGCAGTGGCGGGACGATGGTCCGCTACACCTTC. Translated: CASSGGTMVRYTF.

The chain combines TRBV15 with TRBJ2-7, with D possibly TRBD1 on 6 matching bases. The CDR3 length is 14 residues. CDR1 and CDR2 from the germline V gene are LNHNV and YYDKDF (reference sequence). The ends were cut back, 0 bases at V and 3 bases at J, with 9 bases in the middle. CDR3 nucleotides: TGTGCCACCAGCAGAGATCTGGGACACTACGAGCAGTACTTC. Residues: CATSRDLGHYEQYF.

The V and J genes are TRBV2 and TRBJ1-5; D not certain. The CDR3 consists of 13 residues. Deletions cut 6 bases from V and 5 bases from J, with 11 bases between. Germline lookup yields CDR1 SNHLY and CDR2 FYNNEI. The CDR3 nucleotides are TGTGCCAGCAGCACGGGTTGGGATCAGCCCCAGCATTTT. Amino acids: CASSTGWDQPQHF. The full variable domain, rest sourced from reference TRBV2 and TRBJ1-5, is EPEVTQTPSHQVTQMGQEVILRCVPISNHLYFYWYRQILGQKVEFLVSFYNNEISEKSEIFDDQFSVERPDGSNFTLKIRSTKLEDSAMYFCASSTGWDQPQHFGDGTRLSIL.

This chain uses TRBV9 with TRBJ1-5, with no clear D. The germline gives CDR1 SGDLS, CDR2 YYNGEE. This CDR3 is 15 amino acids long. Between the trimmed V and J ends, which lost 4 bases and 0 bases, there was a span of 11 bases. The CDR3 protein is CASSPDGISNQPQHF. The CDR3 coding sequence is TGTGCCAGCAGCCCTGACGGGATTAGCAATCAGCCCCAGCATTTT.

The rearrangement links TRBV2 to TRBJ1-4; TRBD1 aligns across 8 bases. This CDR3 region has 13 residues. Germline loops: CDR1 SNHLY, CDR2 FYNNEI. V shed 6 bases, J shed 5 bases, and the junction held 2 bases outside the gene matches. The CDR3 region is CASRTGVNEKLFF. The CDR3 DNA reads as TGTGCCAGCAGGACAGGGGTAAATGAAAAACTGTTTTTT.

The chain carries TRBV11-2 and TRBJ2-3; 13 positions match TRBD2. The CDR3 consists of 16 residues. The V segment lost 5 bases and the J segment 5 bases; nucleotides outside the gene matches: 7. CDR1 is SGHAT and CDR2 is FQNNGV in the germline V gene. In DNA form, the CDR3 reads TGTGCCAGCAGCCCGCTGACTAGCGGGGGGTTAGATACGCAGTATTTT. Translation gives CASSPLTSGGLDTQYF.

This clone was observed once. This sequence joins TRBV4-3 and TRBJ1-1; 8 bases are a match to TRBD1. Germline V gives CDR1 LGHNA, CDR2 YSLEER. Trimming cost V 2 bases and J 5 bases; bases outside gene matches: 4. The length of the CDR3 is 14 residues. In nucleotides, the CDR3 is TGCGCCAGCAGCCAAACAGGGGGGGGGACTGAAGCTTTCTTT. It codes for CASSQTGGGTEAFF.

In this sample, this clone turned up once. One junction end does not reproduce the germline sequence, and a read error may be involved. The chain recombines TRBV30 with TRBJ1-5; unclear D gene. CDR1 is GTSNPN and CDR2 is SVGIG in the germline V gene (reference sequence). CDR3 size: 13 residues. The CDR3 nucleotides read TGTGCCTGGAGTGTACAAACCAATCAGTCCCAGCATTTT. It yields the protein CAWSVQTNQSQHF.

This rearrangement joins TRBV7-6 to TRBJ2-7; D possibly corresponds to TRBD2 (6 bases). The length of the CDR3 is 19 residues. V was shortened by 2 bases and J by 7 bases, with 30 bases between the two germline ends. The germline V gene has CDR1 SGHVS and CDR2 FNYEAQ. The CDR3, as DNA: TGTGCCAGCAGCTTAACCCTACCCGGGGGACGGGGCCGACGGCAGGAGCAGTACTTC. Amino acid sequence: CASSLTLPGGRGRRQEQYF.

The chain links TRBV7-9 to TRBJ2-5; D perhaps matches TRBD1 (5 bases). Germline values: CDR1 SEHNR, CDR2 FQNEAQ (reference sequence). CDR3 length: 13 amino acids. V lost 0 bases and J lost 8, with 10 bases in between. The CDR3 loop reads CASSLADSPTQYF. In DNA, the CDR3 is TGTGCCAGCAGCTTAGCTGACAGCCCAACCCAGTACTTC.

V and J are TRBV19 and TRBJ2-5, with 10 nucleotides matching TRBD2. Germline V gene lookup returns CDR1 LNHDA and CDR2 SQIVND (reference sequence). J was trimmed by 2 bases and V by 1 base; bases with no gene match: 4. The CDR3 runs to 16 residues. CDR3 sequence: CASSIVSGGPQETQYF. The DNA of the CDR3 is TGTGCCAGTAGTATAGTTAGCGGGGGGCCACAAGAGACCCAGTACTTC. Full variable domain (rest looked up from reference TRBV19 and TRBJ2-5): DGGITQSPKYLFRKEGQNVTLSCEQNLNHDAMYWYRQDPGQGLRLIYYSQIVNDFQKGDIAEGYSVSREKKESFPLTVTSAQKNPTAFYLCASSIVSGGPQETQYFGPGTRLLVL.

Note on this clone: The same CDR3 can be traced to other DNA sequences in this sample. V and J are TRBV6-5 and TRBJ1-1; no clear D gene. The CDR3 has 13 residues. Germline CDR1 and CDR2: MNHEY and SVGAGI. Trimming stripped 8 bases from V and 5 bases from J, with 15 bases between. The CDR3 nucleotides are TGTGCCAGCTACAACGGAGGAGGTACTGAAGCTTTCTTT. This sequence encodes CASYNGGGTEAFF.